This T cell receptor (beta chain) was retrieved from a study of control samples from healthy donors and cancer patients. This clone has just one count. The data were produced by immunoSEQ multiplex PCR, yet TCRdb's version contains in-frame clones alone and is incomplete. The sample consists of under 100,000 clones, about 85% of them appearing once. Sequenced material: blood. This clonotype was sampled from a woman aged 65 to 85 in good health.

The CDR3 region has the DNA TGTGCCAGCAGCCAGACGAAGGGCGCGGGAAACACCATATATTTT. Translation: CASSQTKGAGNTIYF. The rearrangement joins TRBV7-8 to TRBJ1-3; D is uncertain. Germline V gives CDR1 SGHVS, CDR2 FQNEAQ. Trimming shortened V by 5 bases and J by 4 bases, and 15 bases separated the two germline ends. This CDR3 contains 15 residues.